These 7 T cell receptor beta chains originate from one sample sequenced in a study of T cell clusters in autoimmune cytopenias (dated by TCRdb to 2018 to 2020). Per sample, approximately 0.25 ug of peripheral blood genomic DNA, approximately 37,500 genome equivalents, was used for TRB amplification. Sequencing took place on an Illumina MiSeq. TRB rearrangements were amplified by multiplex PCR following a touch-down protocol, with the TRB-A and TRB-B primer pools mixed in one tube. TCRdb reprocessed the reads, reporting each CDR3 protein sequence once and no DNA. Per the sample table, the count is 2,500 to 3,500 distinct CDR3 sequences. Around 28% of the sample rests with the top ten. Sequencing was performed on peripheral blood. All receptors come from a human donor with an autoimmune cytopenia or autoimmune hepatitis (not recorded which).

This clonotype is labeled medium-sized (0.01 to 0.1%) based on frequency. The V and J genes are TRBV11-3 and TRBJ2-6. CDR3 length equals 15 residues. In germline, CDR1 is SGHNT, CDR2 YENEEA. The CDR3 loop is CASSTVNTGANVLTF.

The V call is TRBV18, the J call TRBJ2-3. Germline V gene sequence: CDR1 KGHSH, CDR2 LQKENI. This CDR3 region has 14 residues. The CDR3: CASSPKTTTDTQYF.

The V and J genes are TRBV12-3 or TRBV12-4 and TRBJ1-2. The CDR3 contains 13 residues. The CDR3 is CASSLGHNYGYTF.

The rearrangement joins TRBV13 to TRBJ1-5. The CDR3 covers 14 residues. Germline-derived CDR1 and CDR2 are PRHDT and FYEKMQ (reference sequence). The CDR3: CASSSRQDNQPQHF.

This clonotype counts as medium-sized by frequency. The rearrangement uses TRBV19 and TRBJ2-3; TCRdb lists TRBD1, though no DNA is available to test this call. This CDR3 contains 15 residues. The germline V gene encodes CDR1 LNHDA and CDR2 SQIVND (reference sequence). This CDR3 reads CASSRGDTRGDTQYF.

CDR3 amino acids: CASSYAGANTGELFF. The V call is TRBV6-5, the J call TRBJ2-2; the TCRdb D gene call, TRBD1, has no DNA to confirm it. Germline V gene lookup returns CDR1 MNHEY and CDR2 SVGAGI. The CDR3 contains 15 residues.

This sequence joins TRBV27 and TRBJ2-1; TCRdb's D call of TRBD2 is untestable without DNA. The germline CDR1 and CDR2 sequences are MNHEY and SMNVEV (reference sequence). This CDR3 contains 15 residues. CDR3 in amino acids: CASSPGLALYNEQFF.